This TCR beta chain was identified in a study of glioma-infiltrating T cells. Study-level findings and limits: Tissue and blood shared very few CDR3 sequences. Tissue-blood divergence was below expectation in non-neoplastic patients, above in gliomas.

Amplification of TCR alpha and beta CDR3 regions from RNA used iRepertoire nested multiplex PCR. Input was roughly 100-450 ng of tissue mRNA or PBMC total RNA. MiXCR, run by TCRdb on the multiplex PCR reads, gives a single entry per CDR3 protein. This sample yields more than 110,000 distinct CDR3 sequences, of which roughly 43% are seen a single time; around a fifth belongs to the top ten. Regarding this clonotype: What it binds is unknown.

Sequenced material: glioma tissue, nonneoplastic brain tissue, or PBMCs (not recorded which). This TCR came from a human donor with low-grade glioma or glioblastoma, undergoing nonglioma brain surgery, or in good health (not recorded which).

The chain's CDR3 is CASSNGLGSYNEQFF. Written as DNA, the CDR3 is TGTGCCAGCAGCAACGGACTAGGATCCTACAATGAGCAGTTCTTC. The chain is built from TRBV2 and TRBJ2-1, with 7 bases that match TRBD2. Germline loops: CDR1 SNHLY, CDR2 FYNNEI. The CDR3 loop spans 15 amino acids. V shed 6 bases and J 1 base; nucleotides not matched to a gene: 6. The full variable domain, completed using reference TRBV2 and TRBJ2-1, is EPEVTQTPSHQVTQMGQEVILRCVPISNHLYFYWYRQILGQKVEFLVSFYNNEISEKSEIFDDQFSVERPDGSNFTLKIRSTKLEDSAMYFCASSNGLGSYNEQFFGPGTRLTVL.